The 14 T cell receptor beta chains reported below all come from one sample, sequenced in a study of OX40 agonist ivuxolimab in advanced cancers. Generated by immunoSEQ multiplex PCR, the TCRdb table keeps only in-frame clones and is missing some. The sample has 25,000 to 30,000 clones, less than 90% seen once. Sample: CD4+ or CD8+ T cells sorted from blood, taken in a trial of the OX40 agonist ivuxolimab. The origin of the receptors is an adult with an advanced solid tumor such as melanoma, head and neck, liver or kidney cancer.

Of note for this clone: Other DNA sequences in the same sample also yield this CDR3. The chain is built from TRBV19 and TRBJ1-1, with TRBD1 matching 8 bases. Germline CDR1 LNHDA, CDR2 SQIVND (reference sequence). The CDR3 contains 14 residues. Trimming took 3 bases from V and 1 from J; bases not matched to a gene: 1. This CDR3 is CASSIGQGNTEAFF. CDR3 DNA: TGTGCCAGTAGTATCGGACAGGGGAACACTGAAGCTTTCTTT.

The chain has TRBV5-1 and TRBJ2-7, with TRBD2 matching 9 bases. Trimming took 0 bases from V and 3 from J; bases not matched to a gene: 7. CDR3 length equals 16 residues. Germline lookup yields CDR1 SGHRS and CDR2 YFSETQ. CDR3 DNA sequence: TGCGCCAGCAGCTTGGCCCCGGCTAGCGGGAACTACGAGCAGTACTTC. Amino acid sequence: CASSLAPASGNYEQYF.

CDR3 DNA sequence: TGTGCCAGCAGCTTAGTCGATCTGGGGGGTGAGGGCTACACCTTC. Translation: CASSLVDLGGEGYTF. This rearrangement joins TRBV13 to TRBJ1-2, with D maybe TRBD1 (5 bases). Trimming stripped 1 base from V and 8 bases from J, with 17 bases between. CDR1 PRHDT and CDR2 FYEKMQ come from the germline V gene (reference sequence). The CDR3 covers 15 residues.

J is TRBJ2-7 and V is TRBV11-2; maybe TRBD2 (5 bases). V gave up 1 base and J gave up 7 bases, with 11 bases separating them. CDR1 is SGHAT and CDR2 is FQNNGV in the germline V gene. This CDR3 comprises 13 residues. The CDR3 nucleotides are TGTGCCAGCAGCTTAGTTTCGCCGGGGGAGCAGTACTTC. Its translation: CASSLVSPGEQYF.

The chain links TRBV30 to TRBJ2-2; 8 bases match TRBD2. CDR1 is GTSNPN and CDR2 is SVGIG in the germline V gene (reference sequence). The V gene end was trimmed by 3 bases and the J gene end by 7 bases; junction bases not matched to a gene: 4. This CDR3 contains 13 residues. The CDR3 spells CAWRAGRDGELFF. DNA of the CDR3: TGTGCCTGGAGAGCCGGGAGGGACGGGGAGCTGTTTTTT. Full variable domain (missing parts from reference TRBV30 and TRBJ2-2): SQTIHQWPATLVQPVGSPLSLECTVEGTSNPNLYWYRQAAGRGLQLLFYSVGIGQISSEVPQNLSASRPQDRQFILSSKKLLLSDSGFYLCAWRAGRDGELFFGEGSRLTVL.

The V and J genes are TRBV25-1 and TRBJ2-3; no firm D call. The CDR3 is made up of 13 amino acids. The germline V gene encodes CDR1 MGHDK and CDR2 SYGVNS. With 6 bases removed from V and 2 bases from J, the gap between germline ends came to 9 bases. CDR3 DNA sequence: TGTGCCAGCAGGTCTTCCCTCACAGATACGCAGTATTTT. As protein: CASRSSLTDTQYF.

V gene TRBV11-3 combines with J gene TRBJ2-2; tentatively, D is TRBD1 (6 bases). Germline V gives CDR1 SGHNT, CDR2 YENEEA. Trimming pared 5 bases from V and 1 base from J, leaving 8 bases between. The CDR3 length is 14 residues. The CDR3 protein is CASSPGVNTGELFF. DNA of the CDR3: TGTGCCAGCAGCCCAGGGGTGAACACCGGGGAGCTGTTTTTT.

Only a few counts were recorded for this clone. The chain is built from TRBV4-3 and TRBJ2-7, with 7 positions matching TRBD1. V lost 0 bases, J lost 5 bases, and 10 bases stayed unmatched. CDR3 length: 16 residues. Per the germline V gene, CDR1 is LGHNA and CDR2 is YSLEER. The CDR3 spells CASSQDPKGAGHEQYF. The CDR3 DNA reads TGCGCCAGCAGCCAAGATCCAAAGGGGGCGGGCCACGAGCAGTACTTC.

The chain links TRBV6-5 to TRBJ1-2; D might be TRBD1 (5 bases). Germline V lookup: CDR1 MNHEY, CDR2 SVGAGI. The germline V and J ends were trimmed by 2 bases and 8 bases, with 12 bases remaining between them. There are 13 residues in the CDR3. CDR3 bases: TGTGCCAGCAGTTACGGGGGTGCGGGCGGCTACACCTTC. Amino acid sequence: CASSYGGAGGYTF.

V usage is TRBV7-9 and J usage is TRBJ2-4, with D uncertain. V was trimmed by 2 bases and J by 8 bases, leaving 4 bases between them. Germline CDR1 reads SEHNR; CDR2 reads FQNEAQ (reference sequence). This CDR3 has 11 residues. CDR3 nucleotides: TGTGCCAGCAGCTTAACGGACATTCAGTACTTC. Protein: CASSLTDIQYF.

CDR3 DNA: TGTGCCAGCAGTGACTCTAGCGGCTCCTACAATGAGCAGTTCTTC. It encodes CASSDSSGSYNEQFF. The rearrangement uses TRBV6-4 and TRBJ2-1; perhaps TRBD2 as D (6 bases). V lost 0 bases, J lost 0 bases, and 6 bases lay in between. Germline values: CDR1 MRHNA, CDR2 SNTAGT. The CDR3 sequence is 15 residues long.

V usage is TRBV5-6 and J usage is TRBJ1-1; D unclear. The CDR3 contains 11 residues. Germline V gene lookup returns CDR1 SGHDT and CDR2 YYEEEE. V was trimmed by 3 bases and J by 4 bases, leaving 4 bases between them. CDR3 sequence: CASSSVTEAFF. The DNA of the CDR3 is TGTGCCAGCAGCTCCGTCACTGAAGCTTTCTTT.

The V call is TRBV5-1, the J call TRBJ2-2, with D perhaps TRBD1 (5 bases). CDR3 length equals 17 residues. The V and J ends lost 4 bases and 0 bases respectively, with 16 bases between them. Germline values: CDR1 SGHRS, CDR2 YFSETQ. CDR3 DNA sequence: TGCGCCAGCAGCAACTCCGCGGACAAGCCGAACACCGGGGAGCTGTTTTTT. It encodes CASSNSADKPNTGELFF.

The genes are TRBV27 and TRBJ2-1; 7 bases align to TRBD2. The V and J ends lost 4 bases and 6 bases, in that order; junction bases with no gene match: 9. This CDR3 has 15 amino acids. The germline CDR1 and CDR2 sequences are MNHEY and SMNVEV (reference sequence). The CDR3 is CASSYGGEGLNEQFF. The CDR3 DNA follows: TGTGCCAGCAGTTATGGGGGGGAGGGCCTCAATGAGCAGTTCTTC.